The 5 T cell receptor beta chains below were found in one sample sequenced in a study of T cell changes during pregnancy in multiple sclerosis. Clones were sequenced by immunoSEQ multiplex PCR, and TCRdb holds only the in-frame ones, with some missing. Counted here are 35,000 to 45,000 clones, roughly 88% occurring once; the ten biggest clones make up approximately 4%. Specimen: CD8+ T cells from peripheral blood mononuclear cells, collected in the first trimester of pregnancy. Source of these receptors: a female donor with multiple sclerosis, enrolled in a pregnancy study.

This chain connects TRBV4-1 to TRBJ2-3, with 13 bases that match TRBD2. Germline CDR1 is MGHRA and CDR2 is YSYEKL. With 4 bases clipped from V and 2 bases from J, the junction kept 3 bases outside the gene matches. This CDR3 region has 16 residues. CDR3 sequence: CASSLTSGGYTDTQYF. The CDR3 DNA sequence: TGCGCCAGCAGCCTGACTAGCGGGGGGTACACAGATACGCAGTATTTT.

The chain couples TRBV7-9 to TRBJ2-1, with D possibly TRBD2 on 7 matching bases. Germline CDR1 reads SEHNR; CDR2 reads FQNEAQ (reference sequence). The V end lost 5 bases, the J end lost 6 bases, and 14 bases lay between the germline ends. The CDR3 sequence is 14 residues long. CDR3 region: CASSRGAQGNEQFF. CDR3 in DNA: TGTGCCAGCAGCCGGGGGGCACAGGGCAATGAGCAGTTCTTC.

The chain uses TRBV6-5 and TRBJ1-6; D unclear. V gave up 6 bases and J gave up 7 bases, with 4 bases separating them. The CDR3 spans 11 residues. Germline loops: CDR1 MNHEY, CDR2 SVGAGI. CDR3 region: CASSQNSPLHF. The DNA for the CDR3 is TGTGCCAGCAGCCAGAATTCACCCCTCCACTTT.

The CDR3 region is CASTRGAGGTGELFF. Here the CDR3 DNA reads TGCGCCAGCACCAGGGGGGCAGGAGGCACCGGGGAGCTGTTTTTT. This chain connects TRBV5-1 to TRBJ2-2; D possibly corresponds to TRBD1 (7 bases). Trimming removed 6 bases at V and 4 bases at J, with 16 bases between. Germline V lookup: CDR1 SGHRS, CDR2 YFSETQ. This CDR3 spans 15 amino acids.

The chain links TRBV6-5 to TRBJ2-7, with D possibly matching TRBD1 (5 bases). This CDR3 contains 12 residues. Trimming removed 7 bases from V and 6 bases from J, with 13 bases in between. The germline CDR1 and CDR2 sequences are MNHEY and SVGAGI. DNA for the CDR3: TGTGCCAGCACCTCGTACACAGGCGAGCAGTACTTC. Translated, it gives CASTSYTGEQYF.